The sequence of this TCR beta chain was determined in a study of OX40 agonist ivuxolimab in advanced cancers. Findings of the study overall: There were also nonresponders showing low normalized T-cell clonal expansion.

Libraries were prepared by immunoSEQ multiplex PCR; TCRdb keeps only in-frame clonotypes and omits some of them. This sample has 70,000 or so clones, with around 83% found just once. Germline assignment: CDR1 MNHEY and CDR2 SVGAGI. This CDR3 is 13 amino acids long. Deletions cut 4 bases from V and 1 base from J, with 7 bases between. Remarks on this clone: What it binds is unknown.

The sequence was obtained from an adult with an advanced solid tumor such as melanoma, head and neck, liver or kidney cancer. The sequences come from CD4+ or CD8+ T cells sorted from blood, collected in a trial of the OX40 agonist ivuxolimab. V is TRBV6-5 and J is TRBJ1-1; D gene unclear. The CDR3 DNA follows: TGTGCCAGCAGTTTCTCCAGGAACACTGAAGCTTTCTTT. Translated, it gives CASSFSRNTEAFF.